The rows below give T cell receptor beta chains drawn from one sample of a study of CD4+ T cells in melanoma. TCRdb's copy holds only in-frame clones and misses some; the assay was immunoSEQ multiplex PCR. The sample yields fewer than 4,500 clones, around two thirds seen once. Sample: cells from a culture (not recorded whether cultured in vitro). The receptors originated from a human donor with melanoma. CDR3s include the opening cysteine and the closing phenylalanine or tryptophan. D genes are given only for firm matches. Clone sizes are given selectively: once, few, many, or a class where the clone is expanded.

j_call,d_call,clone_size,v_call,cdr3_aa,cdr3_nt
TRBJ2-2,NA,NA,TRBV25-1,CASSGQFTGELFF,TGTGCCAGCAGTGGACAGTTCACCGGGGAGCTGTTTTTT
TRBJ1-2,NA,NA,TRBV18,CASSPNRNYGYTF,TGTGCCAGCTCACCAAACAGGAACTATGGCTACACCTTC
TRBJ1-1,TRBD1,NA,TRBV19,CASNPSGGTEAFF,TGTGCCAGTAACCCTTCAGGGGGCACTGAAGCTTTCTTT
TRBJ1-3,NA,NA,TRBV6-6,CASSRSSSSGNTIYF,TGTGCCAGCAGTCGATCTTCCAGCTCTGGAAACACCATATATTTT
TRBJ2-3,TRBD2,NA,TRBV5-4,CASSSGGAKDTQYF,TGTGCCAGCAGCTCCGGGGGGGCCAAAGATACGCAGTATTTT
TRBJ1-1,TRBD1,once,TRBV29-1,CSAAGTGRTEAFF,TGCAGCGCAGCCGGGACAGGGCGAACTGAAGCTTTCTTT
TRBJ2-3,NA,NA,TRBV24-1,CATSDSRFRGTAQYF,TGTGCCACCAGTGACTCCCGATTCCGGGGGACTGCGCAGTATTTT
TRBJ2-3,TRBD2,NA,TRBV5-1,CASSLRRGGTDTQYF,TGCGCCAGCAGCTTAAGGCGGGGGGGCACAGATACGCAGTATTTT
TRBJ2-2,NA,NA,TRBV2,CAGQRENTGELFF,TGTGCCGGCCAAAGAGAGAACACCGGGGAGCTGTTTTTT
TRBJ1-4,TRBD1,NA,TRBV5-4,CASSSQGGPNEKLFF,TGTGCCAGCAGCTCCCAGGGGGGGCCTAATGAAAAACTGTTTTTT
TRBJ1-2,TRBD1,NA,TRBV7-6,CASSLTNRGANYGYTF,TGTGCCAGCAGCTTAACTAACAGGGGAGCTAACTATGGCTACACCTTC
TRBJ1-2,NA,NA,TRBV19,CASSIGGINYGYTF,TGTGCCAGTAGTATCGGTGGGATTAACTATGGCTACACCTTC
TRBJ2-2,NA,NA,TRBV6-5,CASSEGPGELFF,TGTGCCAGCAGCGAGGGTCCCGGGGAGCTGTTTTTT
TRBJ2-7,TRBD1,once,TRBV19,CASKGQGFEQYF,TGTGCCAGCAAAGGACAGGGGTTCGAGCAGTACTTC
TRBJ2-3,NA,NA,TRBV27,CASSLSGRDTQYF,TGTGCCAGCAGTTTATCGGGGCGCGATACGCAGTATTTT